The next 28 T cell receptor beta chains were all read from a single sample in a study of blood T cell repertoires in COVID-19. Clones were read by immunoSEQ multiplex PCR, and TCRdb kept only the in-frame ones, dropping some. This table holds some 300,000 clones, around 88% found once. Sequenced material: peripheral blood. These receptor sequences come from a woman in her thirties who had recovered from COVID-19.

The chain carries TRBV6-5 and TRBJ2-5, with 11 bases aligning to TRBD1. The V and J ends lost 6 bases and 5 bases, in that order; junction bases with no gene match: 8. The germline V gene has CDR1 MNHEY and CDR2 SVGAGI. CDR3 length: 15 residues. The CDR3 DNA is TGTGCCAGCAGCCCCGGACAGGGGGCGTGGGAGACCCAGTACTTC. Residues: CASSPGQGAWETQYF.

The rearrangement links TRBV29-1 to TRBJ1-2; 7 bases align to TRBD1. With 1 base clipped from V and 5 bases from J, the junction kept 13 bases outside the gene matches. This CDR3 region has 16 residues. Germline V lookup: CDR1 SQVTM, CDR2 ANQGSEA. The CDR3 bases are TGCAGCGTTGAAGGAGGACAGGAAAACGTCCCTTATGGCTACACCTTC. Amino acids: CSVEGGQENVPYGYTF.

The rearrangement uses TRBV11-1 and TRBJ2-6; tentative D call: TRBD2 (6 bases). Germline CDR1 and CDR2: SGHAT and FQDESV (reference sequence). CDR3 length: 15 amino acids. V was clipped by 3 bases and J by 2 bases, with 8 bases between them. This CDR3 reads CASSLTSPGANVLTF. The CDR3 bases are TGTGCCAGCAGCTTGACTAGTCCTGGGGCCAACGTCCTGACTTTC.

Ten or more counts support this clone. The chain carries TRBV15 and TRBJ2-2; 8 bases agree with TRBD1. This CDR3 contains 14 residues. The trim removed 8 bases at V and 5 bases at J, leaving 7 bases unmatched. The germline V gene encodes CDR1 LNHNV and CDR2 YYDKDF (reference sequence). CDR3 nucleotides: TGTGCCACCCAGGGGGCGAGGGAGACCGGGGAGCTGTTTTTT. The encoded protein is CATQGARETGELFF.

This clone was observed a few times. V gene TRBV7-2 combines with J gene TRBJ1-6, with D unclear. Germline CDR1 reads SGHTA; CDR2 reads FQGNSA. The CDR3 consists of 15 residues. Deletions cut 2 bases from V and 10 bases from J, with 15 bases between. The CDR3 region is CASSLRPAGSSPLHF. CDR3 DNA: TGTGCCAGCAGCTTACGTCCGGCAGGTTCCTCACCCCTCCACTTT.

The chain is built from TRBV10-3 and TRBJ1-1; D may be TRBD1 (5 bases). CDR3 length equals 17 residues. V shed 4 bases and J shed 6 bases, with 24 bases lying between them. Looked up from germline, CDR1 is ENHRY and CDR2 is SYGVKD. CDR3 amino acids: CAISGRGGDSGGAEAFF. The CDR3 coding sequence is TGTGCCATCAGTGGTCGCGGAGGGGACTCAGGAGGGGCTGAAGCTTTCTTT.

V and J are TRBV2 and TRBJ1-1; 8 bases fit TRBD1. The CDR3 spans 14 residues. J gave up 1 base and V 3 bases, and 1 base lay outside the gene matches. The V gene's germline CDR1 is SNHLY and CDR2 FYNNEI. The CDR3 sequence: CASSEQGANTEAFF. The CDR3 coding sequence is TGTGCCAGCAGTGAGCAGGGGGCGAACACTGAAGCTTTCTTT.

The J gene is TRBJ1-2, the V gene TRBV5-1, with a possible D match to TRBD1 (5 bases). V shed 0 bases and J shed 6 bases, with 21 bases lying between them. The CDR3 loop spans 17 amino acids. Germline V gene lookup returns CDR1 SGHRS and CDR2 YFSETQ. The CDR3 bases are TGCGCCAGCAGCTTGGGACAGTTCCATCCGACCCCACATGGCTACACCTTC. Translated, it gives CASSLGQFHPTPHGYTF.

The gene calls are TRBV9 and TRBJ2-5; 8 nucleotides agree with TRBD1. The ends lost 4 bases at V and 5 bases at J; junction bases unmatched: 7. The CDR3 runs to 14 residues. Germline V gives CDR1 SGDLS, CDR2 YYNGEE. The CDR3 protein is CASSPGQGWETQYF. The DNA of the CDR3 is TGTGCCAGCAGCCCCGGACAGGGCTGGGAGACCCAGTACTTC.

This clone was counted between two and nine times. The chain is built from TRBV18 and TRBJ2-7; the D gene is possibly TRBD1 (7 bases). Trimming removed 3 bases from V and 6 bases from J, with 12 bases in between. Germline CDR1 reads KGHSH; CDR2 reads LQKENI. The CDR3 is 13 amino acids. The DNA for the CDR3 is TGTGCCAGCTCACCCGGGACAGCGGGCGAGCAGTACTTC. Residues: CASSPGTAGEQYF.

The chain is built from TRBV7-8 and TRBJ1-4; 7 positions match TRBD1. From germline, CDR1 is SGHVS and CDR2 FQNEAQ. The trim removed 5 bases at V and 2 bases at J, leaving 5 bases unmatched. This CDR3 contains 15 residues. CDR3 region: CASSVPGQTNEKLFF. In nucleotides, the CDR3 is TGTGCCAGCAGCGTCCCGGGACAGACTAATGAAAAACTGTTTTTT.

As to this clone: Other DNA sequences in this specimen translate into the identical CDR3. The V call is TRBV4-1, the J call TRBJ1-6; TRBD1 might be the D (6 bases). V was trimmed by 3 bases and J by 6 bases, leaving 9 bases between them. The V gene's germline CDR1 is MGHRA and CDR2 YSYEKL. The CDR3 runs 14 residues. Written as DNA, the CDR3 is TGCGCCAGCAGCCACTTCAGGGGTAATTCACCCCTCCACTTT. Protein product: CASSHFRGNSPLHF.

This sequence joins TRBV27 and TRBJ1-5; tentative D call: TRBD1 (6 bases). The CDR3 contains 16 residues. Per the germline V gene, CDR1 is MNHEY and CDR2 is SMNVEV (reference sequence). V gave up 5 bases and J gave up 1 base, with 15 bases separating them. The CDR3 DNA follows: TGTGCCAGCAGTCCGATGACAGGACAGAGCAATCAGCCCCAGCATTTT. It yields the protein CASSPMTGQSNQPQHF.

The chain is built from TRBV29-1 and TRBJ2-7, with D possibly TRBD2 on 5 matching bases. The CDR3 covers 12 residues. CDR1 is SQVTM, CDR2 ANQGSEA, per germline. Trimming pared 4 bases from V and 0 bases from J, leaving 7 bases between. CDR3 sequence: CSVGEYSYEQYF. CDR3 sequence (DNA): TGCAGCGTTGGGGAGTACTCCTACGAGCAGTACTTC.

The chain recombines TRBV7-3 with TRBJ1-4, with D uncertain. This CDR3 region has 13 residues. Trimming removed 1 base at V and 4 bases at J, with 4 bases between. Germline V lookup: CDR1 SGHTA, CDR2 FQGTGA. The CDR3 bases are TGTGCCAGCAGCTTAAATATTAATGAAAAACTGTTTTTT. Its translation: CASSLNINEKLFF.

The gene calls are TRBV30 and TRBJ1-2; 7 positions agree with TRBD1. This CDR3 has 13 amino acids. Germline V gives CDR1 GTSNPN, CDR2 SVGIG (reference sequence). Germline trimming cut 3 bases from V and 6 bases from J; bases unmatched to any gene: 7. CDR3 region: CAWRRQGEDGYTF. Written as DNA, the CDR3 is TGTGCCTGGAGGAGACAGGGTGAAGATGGCTACACCTTC.

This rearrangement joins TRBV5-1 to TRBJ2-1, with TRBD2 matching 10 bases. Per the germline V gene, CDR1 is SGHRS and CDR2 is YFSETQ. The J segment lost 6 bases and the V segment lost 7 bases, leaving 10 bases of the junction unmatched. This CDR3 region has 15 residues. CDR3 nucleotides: TGCGCCAGCGGGCTTGGTCTAGCGGGGGTCAATGAGCAGTTCTTC. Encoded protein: CASGLGLAGVNEQFF.

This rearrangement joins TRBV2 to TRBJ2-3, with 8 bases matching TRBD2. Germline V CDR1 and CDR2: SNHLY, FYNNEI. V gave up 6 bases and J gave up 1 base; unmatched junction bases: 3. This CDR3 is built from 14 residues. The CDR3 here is CASRAGEGTDTQYF. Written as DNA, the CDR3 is TGTGCCAGCAGAGCGGGGGAGGGCACAGATACGCAGTATTTT.

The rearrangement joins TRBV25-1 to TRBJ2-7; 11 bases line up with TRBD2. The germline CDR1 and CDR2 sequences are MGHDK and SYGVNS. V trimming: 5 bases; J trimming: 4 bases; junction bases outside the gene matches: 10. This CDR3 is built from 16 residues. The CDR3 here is CASSHRLAGGQYEQYF. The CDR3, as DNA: TGTGCCAGCAGTCACCGCCTAGCGGGGGGACAATACGAGCAGTACTTC.

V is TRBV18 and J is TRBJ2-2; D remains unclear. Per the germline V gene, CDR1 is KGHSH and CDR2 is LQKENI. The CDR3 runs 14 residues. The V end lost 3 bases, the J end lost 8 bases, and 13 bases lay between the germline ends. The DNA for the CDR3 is TGTGCCAGCTCACCCCGGCCAGCGATGGGGGAGCTGTTTTTT. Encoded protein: CASSPRPAMGELFF.

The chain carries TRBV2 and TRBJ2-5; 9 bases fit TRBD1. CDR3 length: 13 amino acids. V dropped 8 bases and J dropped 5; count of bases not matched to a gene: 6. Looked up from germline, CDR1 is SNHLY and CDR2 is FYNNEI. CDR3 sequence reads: CASGTGIGETQYF. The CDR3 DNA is TGTGCCAGCGGGACAGGGATCGGGGAGACCCAGTACTTC.

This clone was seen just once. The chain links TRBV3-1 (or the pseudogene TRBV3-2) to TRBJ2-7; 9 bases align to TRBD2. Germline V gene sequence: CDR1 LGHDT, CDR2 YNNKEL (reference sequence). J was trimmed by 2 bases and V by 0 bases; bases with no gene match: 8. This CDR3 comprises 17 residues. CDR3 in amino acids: CASSQDERAGGTYEQYF. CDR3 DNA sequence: TGTGCCAGCAGCCAAGATGAACGAGCGGGGGGCACCTACGAGCAGTACTTC.

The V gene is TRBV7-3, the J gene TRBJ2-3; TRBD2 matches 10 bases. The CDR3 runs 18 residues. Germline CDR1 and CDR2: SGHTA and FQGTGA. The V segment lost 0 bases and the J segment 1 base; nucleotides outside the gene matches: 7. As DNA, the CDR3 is TGTGCCAGCAGCTTAACCTCCAGCGGGGGGGTCGGCACAGATACGCAGTATTTT. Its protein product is CASSLTSSGGVGTDTQYF.

The CDR3 is CASRRDRAPAGELFF. The CDR3 DNA sequence: TGTGCCAGCAGAAGGGACAGGGCACCAGCCGGGGAGCTGTTTTTT. This sequence joins TRBV27 and TRBJ2-2, with TRBD1 matching 9 bases. The V segment lost 6 bases and the J segment 6 bases; nucleotides outside the gene matches: 8. The CDR3 is 15 amino acids. Per germline, CDR1 MNHEY and CDR2 SMNVEV (reference sequence).

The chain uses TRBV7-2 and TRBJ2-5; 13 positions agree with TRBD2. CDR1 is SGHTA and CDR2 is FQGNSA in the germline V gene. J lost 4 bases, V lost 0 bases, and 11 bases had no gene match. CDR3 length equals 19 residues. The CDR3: CASSLATSGGTYGGETQYF. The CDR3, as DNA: TGTGCCAGCAGCTTAGCGACTAGCGGGGGGACCTACGGAGGAGAGACCCAGTACTTC.

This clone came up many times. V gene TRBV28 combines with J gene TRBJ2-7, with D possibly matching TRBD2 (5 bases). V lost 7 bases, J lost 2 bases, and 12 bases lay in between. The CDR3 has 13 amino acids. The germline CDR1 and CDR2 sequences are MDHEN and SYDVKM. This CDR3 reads CASKTPGTYEQYF. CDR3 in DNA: TGTGCCAGCAAGACACCGGGAACCTACGAGCAGTACTTC. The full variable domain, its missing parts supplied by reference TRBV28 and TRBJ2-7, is DVKVTQSSRYLVKRTGEKVFLECVQDMDHENMFWYRQDPGLGLRLIYFSYDVKMKEKGDIPEGYSVSREKKERFSLILESASTNQTSMYLCASKTPGTYEQYFGPGTRLTVT.

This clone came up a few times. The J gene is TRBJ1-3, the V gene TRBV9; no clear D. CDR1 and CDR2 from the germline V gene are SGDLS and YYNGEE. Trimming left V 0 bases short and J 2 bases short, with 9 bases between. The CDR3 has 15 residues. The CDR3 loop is CASSVDPSAGNTIYF. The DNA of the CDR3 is TGTGCCAGCAGCGTAGATCCGTCCGCTGGAAACACCATATATTTT.

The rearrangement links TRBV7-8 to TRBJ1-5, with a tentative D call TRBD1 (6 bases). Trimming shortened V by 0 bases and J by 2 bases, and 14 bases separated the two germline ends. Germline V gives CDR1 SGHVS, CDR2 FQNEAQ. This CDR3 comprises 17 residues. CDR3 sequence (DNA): TGTGCCAGCAGCTTAGCCGAACCAGGGGTCCGCAATCAGCCCCAGCATTTT. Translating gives CASSLAEPGVRNQPQHF. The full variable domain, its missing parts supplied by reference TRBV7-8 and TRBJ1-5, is GAGVSQSPRYKVAKRGQDVALRCDPISGHVSLFWYQQALGQGPEFLTYFQNEAQLDKSGLPSDRFFAERPEGSVSTLKIQRTQQEDSAVYLCASSLAEPGVRNQPQHFGDGTRLSIL.